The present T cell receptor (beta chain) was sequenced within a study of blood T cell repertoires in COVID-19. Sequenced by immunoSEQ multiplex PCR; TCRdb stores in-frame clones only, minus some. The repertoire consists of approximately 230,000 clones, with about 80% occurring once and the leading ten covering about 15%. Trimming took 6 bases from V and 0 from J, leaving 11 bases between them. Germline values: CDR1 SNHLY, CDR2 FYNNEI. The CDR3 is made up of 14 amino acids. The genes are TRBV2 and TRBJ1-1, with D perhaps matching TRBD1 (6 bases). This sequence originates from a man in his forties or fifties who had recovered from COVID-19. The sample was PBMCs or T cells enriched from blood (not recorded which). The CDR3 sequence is CASSRGGVNTEAFF. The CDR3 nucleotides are TGTGCCAGCAGCAGGGGCGGTGTGAACACTGAAGCTTTCTTT.